The subject of this entry is one T cell receptor (beta chain). No antigen is known for it. Per germline, CDR1 MNHEY and CDR2 SVGAGI. Deletions cut 4 bases from V and 5 bases from J, with 11 bases between. This CDR3 contains 14 residues. Per the original methods: In the immunoSEQ data, sequences were junction-only and lacked quality scores, so filtering differed. Profiling relied on immunoSEQ multiplex PCR, and the TCRdb table lists in-frame clones only, not all of them. V and J calls plus clone size are reproduced from that table; the DNA served to infer D and trimming. The table shows about 1.5 million clones, with around 95% occurring only once. CD4+ cell separation produced CD45RA+ naive and CD45RA-negative memory subsets. The sample comes from a study of shared clonotypes between healthy human individuals. About the study: Three CD4 naive, three CD4 memory, two CD8 naive and one CD8 memory plate were used per donor. Study conclusions and caveats: Represented diversity (both genetic and exposure-history) was limited by the small number of donors.

This clonotype was obtained from a man aged 25-40 years in good health. The chain recombines TRBV6-5 with TRBJ2-2; weak D call: TRBD2 (6 bases). The specimen was naive CD4+ T cells sorted from blood. Subset reported: CD45RA+ positively selected. CDR3 sequence reads: CASSSNGGTGELFF. The CDR3 nucleotides read TGTGCCAGCAGTTCTAACGGGGGTACCGGGGAGCTGTTTTTT.